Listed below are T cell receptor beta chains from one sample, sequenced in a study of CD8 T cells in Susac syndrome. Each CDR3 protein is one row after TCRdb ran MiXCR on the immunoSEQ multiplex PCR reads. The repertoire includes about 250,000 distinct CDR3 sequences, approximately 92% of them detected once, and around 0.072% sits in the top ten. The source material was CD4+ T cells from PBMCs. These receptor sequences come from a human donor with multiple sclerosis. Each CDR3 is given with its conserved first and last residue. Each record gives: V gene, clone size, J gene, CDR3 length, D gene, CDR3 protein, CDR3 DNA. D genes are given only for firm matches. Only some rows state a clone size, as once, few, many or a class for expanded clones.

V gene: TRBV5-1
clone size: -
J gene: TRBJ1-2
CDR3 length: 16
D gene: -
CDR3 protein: CASSLEASRGLYGYTF
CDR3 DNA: TGCGCCAGCAGCTTGGAGGCGTCGCGCGGATTGTATGGCTACACCTTC

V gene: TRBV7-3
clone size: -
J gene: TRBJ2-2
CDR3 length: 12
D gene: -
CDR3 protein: CASSLIGGELFF
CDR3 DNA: TGTGCCAGCAGCTTAATCGGTGGGGAGCTGTTTTTT

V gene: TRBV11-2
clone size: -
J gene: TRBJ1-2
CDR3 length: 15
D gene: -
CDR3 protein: CASSSLRSDNYGYTF
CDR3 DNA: TGTGCCAGCAGCTCTCTCCGGAGCGATAACTATGGCTACACCTTC

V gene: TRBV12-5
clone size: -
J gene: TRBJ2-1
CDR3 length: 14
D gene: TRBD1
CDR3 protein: CASGRGQGRDEQFF
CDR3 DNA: TGTGCTAGTGGCCGCGGACAGGGGAGAGATGAGCAGTTCTTC

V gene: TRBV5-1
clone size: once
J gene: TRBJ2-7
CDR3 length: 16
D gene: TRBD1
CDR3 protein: CASSPQGGQATYEQYF
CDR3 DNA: TGCGCCAGCAGCCCGCAGGGGGGACAGGCAACCTACGAGCAGTACTTC

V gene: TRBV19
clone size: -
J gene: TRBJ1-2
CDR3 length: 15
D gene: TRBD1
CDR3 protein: CASSPFGTGDYGYTF
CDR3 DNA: TGTGCCAGTAGTCCCTTCGGGACAGGGGACTATGGCTACACCTTC

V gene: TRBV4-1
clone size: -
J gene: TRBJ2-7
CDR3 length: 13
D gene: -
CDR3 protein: CASSQVGSQEQYF
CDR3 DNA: TGCGCCAGCAGCCAAGTTGGCAGCCAGGAGCAGTACTTC

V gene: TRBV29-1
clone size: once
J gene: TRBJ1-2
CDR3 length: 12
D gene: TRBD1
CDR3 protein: CSAGGTGDGYTF
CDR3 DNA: TGCAGCGCTGGAGGGACAGGGGACGGCTACACCTTC

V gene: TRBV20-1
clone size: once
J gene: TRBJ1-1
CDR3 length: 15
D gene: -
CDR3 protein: CSASAEGGRNTEAFF
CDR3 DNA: TGCAGTGCTAGTGCAGAAGGGGGAAGAAACACTGAAGCTTTCTTT

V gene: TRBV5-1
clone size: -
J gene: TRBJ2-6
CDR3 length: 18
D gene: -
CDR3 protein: CASSLEPRSNSGANVLTF
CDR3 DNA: TGCGCCAGCAGCTTGGAGCCCAGATCAAACTCTGGGGCCAACGTCCTGACTTTC

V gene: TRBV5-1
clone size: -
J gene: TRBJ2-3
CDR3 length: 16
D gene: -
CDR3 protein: CASSLALQGGTDTQYF
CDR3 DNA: TGCGCCAGCAGCTTGGCCCTACAGGGAGGCACAGATACGCAGTATTTT

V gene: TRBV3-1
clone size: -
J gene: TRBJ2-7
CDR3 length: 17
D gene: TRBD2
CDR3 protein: CASSQGFAGGGTYEQYF
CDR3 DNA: TGTGCCAGCAGCCAAGGATTCGCGGGGGGCGGCACCTACGAGCAGTACTTC

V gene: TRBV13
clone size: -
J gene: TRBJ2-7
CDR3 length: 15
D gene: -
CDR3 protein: CASSARGRGFYEQYF
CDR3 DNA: TGTGCCAGCAGCGCCAGGGGACGTGGGTTCTACGAGCAGTACTTC

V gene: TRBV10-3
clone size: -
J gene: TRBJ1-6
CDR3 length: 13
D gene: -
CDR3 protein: CAISGDVNSPLHF
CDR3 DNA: TGTGCCATCAGTGGAGATGTCAATTCACCCCTCCACTTT

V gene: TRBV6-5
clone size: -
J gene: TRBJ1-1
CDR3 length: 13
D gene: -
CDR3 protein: CASSYSTRSEAFF
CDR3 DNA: TGTGCCAGCAGTTACTCGACCAGGTCTGAAGCTTTCTTT

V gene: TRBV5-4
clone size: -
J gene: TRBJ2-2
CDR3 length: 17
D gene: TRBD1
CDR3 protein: CASSLDLDRASSGELFF
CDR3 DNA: TGTGCCAGCAGCCTTGACCTCGACAGGGCTTCGTCCGGGGAGCTGTTTTTT

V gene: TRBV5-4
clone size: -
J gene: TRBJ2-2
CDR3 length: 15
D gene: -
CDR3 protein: CASSLVQGGTGELFF
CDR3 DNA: TGTGCCAGCAGCTTGGTCCAGGGTGGGACCGGGGAGCTGTTTTTT

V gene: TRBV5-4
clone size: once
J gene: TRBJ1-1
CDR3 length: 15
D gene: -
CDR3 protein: CASSRLGLGETEAFF
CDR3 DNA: TGTGCCAGCAGCCGTCTCGGACTGGGGGAGACTGAAGCTTTCTTT

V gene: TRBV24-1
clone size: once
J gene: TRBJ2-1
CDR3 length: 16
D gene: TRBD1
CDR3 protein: CATSLPAGQGSNEQFF
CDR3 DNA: TGTGCCACCAGTCTCCCAGCGGGACAGGGAAGCAATGAGCAGTTCTTC

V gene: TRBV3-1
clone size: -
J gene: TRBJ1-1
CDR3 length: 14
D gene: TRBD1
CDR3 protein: CASSQRTGLAEAFF
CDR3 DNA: TGTGCCAGCAGCCAACGGACAGGGCTTGCTGAAGCTTTCTTT

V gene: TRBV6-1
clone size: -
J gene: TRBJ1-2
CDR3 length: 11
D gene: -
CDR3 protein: CASQGAVGYTF
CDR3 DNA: TGTGCCAGTCAAGGGGCCGTAGGCTACACCTTC

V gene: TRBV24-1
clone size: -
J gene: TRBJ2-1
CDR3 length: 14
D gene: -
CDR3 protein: CATRGTDSYNEQFF
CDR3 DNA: TGTGCCACCCGGGGGACGGACTCCTACAATGAGCAGTTCTTC

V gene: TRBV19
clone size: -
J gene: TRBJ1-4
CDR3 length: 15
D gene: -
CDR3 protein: CASSTTGTLNEKLFF
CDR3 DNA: TGTGCCAGTAGTACTACAGGGACCCTTAATGAAAAACTGTTTTTT

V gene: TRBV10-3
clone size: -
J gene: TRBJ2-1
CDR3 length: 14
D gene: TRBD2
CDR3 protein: CAVSAGVFANEQFF
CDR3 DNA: TGTGCCGTCTCAGCGGGGGTATTCGCGAATGAGCAGTTCTTC

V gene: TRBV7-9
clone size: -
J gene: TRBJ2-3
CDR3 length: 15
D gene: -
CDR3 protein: CASSRLVASTDTQYF
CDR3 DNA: TGTGCCAGCAGCCGTCTTGTTGCGAGCACAGATACGCAGTATTTT

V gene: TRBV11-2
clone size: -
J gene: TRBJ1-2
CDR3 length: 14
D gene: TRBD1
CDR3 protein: CASSLGQQFYGYTF
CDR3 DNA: TGTGCCAGCAGCCTGGGACAGCAGTTCTATGGCTACACCTTC

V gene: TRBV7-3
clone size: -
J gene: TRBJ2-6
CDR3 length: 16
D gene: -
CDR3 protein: CASSSGFLSGANVLTF
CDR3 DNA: TGTGCCAGCAGCAGTGGATTCCTCTCTGGGGCCAACGTCCTGACTTTC

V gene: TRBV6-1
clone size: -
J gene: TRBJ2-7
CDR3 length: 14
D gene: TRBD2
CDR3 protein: CAISDSGGAYEQYF
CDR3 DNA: TGTGCCATCAGTGACAGCGGGGGGGCCTACGAGCAGTACTTC

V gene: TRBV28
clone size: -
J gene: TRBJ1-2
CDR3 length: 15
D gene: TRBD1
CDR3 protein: CASSTGTGVAYGYTF
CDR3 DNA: TGTGCCAGCAGTACGGGAACAGGGGTGGCCTATGGCTACACCTTC

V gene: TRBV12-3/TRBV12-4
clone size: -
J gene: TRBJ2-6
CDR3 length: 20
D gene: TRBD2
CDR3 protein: CASSSLGGLAGESGANVLTF
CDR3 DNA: TGTGCCAGCAGTTCTCTAGGGGGACTAGCGGGGGAATCAGGGGCCAACGTCCTGACTTTC

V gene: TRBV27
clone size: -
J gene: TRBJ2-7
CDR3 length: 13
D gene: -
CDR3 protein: CARPRDEPYEQYF
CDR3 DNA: TGTGCCAGACCTCGGGACGAACCCTACGAGCAGTACTTC

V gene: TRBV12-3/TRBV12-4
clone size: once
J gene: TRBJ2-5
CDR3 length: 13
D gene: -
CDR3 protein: CASRRESEGAQYF
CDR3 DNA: TGTGCCAGCAGGAGGGAGTCTGAAGGGGCCCAGTACTTC

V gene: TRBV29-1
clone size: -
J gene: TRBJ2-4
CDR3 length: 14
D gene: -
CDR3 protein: CSVAGGLAKNIQYF
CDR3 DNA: TGCAGCGTTGCGGGGGGCTTAGCCAAAAACATTCAGTACTTC

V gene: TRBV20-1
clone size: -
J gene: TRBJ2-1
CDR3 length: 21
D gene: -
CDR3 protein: CSARAFPTAARRNSSYNEQFF
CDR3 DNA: TGCAGTGCTAGAGCGTTCCCGACGGCGGCTAGACGAAATAGCTCCTACAATGAGCAGTTCTTC

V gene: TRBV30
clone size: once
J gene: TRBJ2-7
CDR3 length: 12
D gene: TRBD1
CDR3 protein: CAWSSQGGEQYF
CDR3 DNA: TGTGCCTGGAGTTCACAGGGGGGCGAGCAGTACTTC

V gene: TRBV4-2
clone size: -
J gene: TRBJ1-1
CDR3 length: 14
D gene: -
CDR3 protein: CASSQDGQNTEAFF
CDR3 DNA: TGTGCCAGCAGCCAAGATGGGCAGAACACTGAAGCTTTCTTT

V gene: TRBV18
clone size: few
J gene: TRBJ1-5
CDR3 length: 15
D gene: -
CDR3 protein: CASSPSGGDHQPQHF
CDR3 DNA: TGTGCCAGCTCACCGTCCGGGGGCGACCACCAGCCCCAGCATTTT

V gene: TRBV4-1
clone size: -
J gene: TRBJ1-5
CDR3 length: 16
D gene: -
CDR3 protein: CASSQEPGGGNQPQHF
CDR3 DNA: TGCGCCAGCAGCCAAGAACCGGGAGGGGGCAATCAGCCCCAGCATTTT

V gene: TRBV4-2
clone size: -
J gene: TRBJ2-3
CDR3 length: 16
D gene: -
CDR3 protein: CASSQEFGLSTDTQYF
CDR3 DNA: TGTGCCAGCAGCCAAGAATTCGGCCTCAGCACAGATACGCAGTATTTT

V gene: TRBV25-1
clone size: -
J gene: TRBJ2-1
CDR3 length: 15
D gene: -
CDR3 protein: CASSEAQRLRHEQFF
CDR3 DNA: TGTGCCAGCAGTGAAGCCCAGCGACTCAGGCATGAGCAGTTCTTC

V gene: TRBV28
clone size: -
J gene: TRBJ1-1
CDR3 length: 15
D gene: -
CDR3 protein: CASSLNFGGSTEAFF
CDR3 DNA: TGTGCCAGCAGTCTTAATTTTGGGGGTTCCACTGAAGCTTTCTTT

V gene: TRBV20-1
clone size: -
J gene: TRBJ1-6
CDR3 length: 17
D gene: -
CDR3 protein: CSARAHKGGQHNSPLHF
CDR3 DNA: TGCAGTGCTAGGGCTCACAAGGGGGGACAACATAATTCACCCCTCCACTTT

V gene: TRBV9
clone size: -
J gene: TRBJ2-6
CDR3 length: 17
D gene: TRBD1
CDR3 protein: CASSLRTGSSGANVLTF
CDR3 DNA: TGTGCCAGCAGCCTCCGGACAGGAAGCTCTGGGGCCAACGTCCTGACTTTC

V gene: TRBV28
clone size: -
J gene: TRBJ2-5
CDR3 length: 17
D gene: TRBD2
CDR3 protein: CASSFGIAGDGQETQYF
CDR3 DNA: TGTGCCAGCAGTTTTGGGATAGCGGGGGATGGCCAAGAGACCCAGTACTTC

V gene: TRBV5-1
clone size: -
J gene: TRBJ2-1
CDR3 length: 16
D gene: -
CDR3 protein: CASSTSQGGTYNEQFF
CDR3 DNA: TGCGCCAGCAGCACGAGCCAGGGCGGCACCTACAATGAGCAGTTCTTC

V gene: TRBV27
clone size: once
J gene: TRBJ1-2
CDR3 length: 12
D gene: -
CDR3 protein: CASGIQGSGYTF
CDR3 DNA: TGTGCCAGCGGAATACAGGGAAGTGGCTACACCTTC

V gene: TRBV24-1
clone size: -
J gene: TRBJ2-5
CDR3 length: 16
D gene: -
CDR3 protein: CATSDFGTEEQETQYF
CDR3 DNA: TGTGCCACCAGTGATTTTGGGACGGAAGAGCAAGAGACCCAGTACTTC

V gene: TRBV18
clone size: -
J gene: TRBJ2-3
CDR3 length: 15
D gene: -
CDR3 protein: CASSPRDFLPDTQYF
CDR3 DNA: TGTGCCAGCTCACCAAGGGACTTCCTCCCAGATACGCAGTATTTT

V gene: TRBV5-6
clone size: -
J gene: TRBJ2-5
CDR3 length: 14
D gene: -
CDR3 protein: CASSLALGKETQYF
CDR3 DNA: TGTGCCAGCAGCTTGGCCCTAGGGAAAGAGACCCAGTACTTC

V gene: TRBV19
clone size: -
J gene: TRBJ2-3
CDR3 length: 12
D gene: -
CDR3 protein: CASSALTDTQYF
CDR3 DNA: TGTGCCAGTAGTGCACTCACAGATACGCAGTATTTT

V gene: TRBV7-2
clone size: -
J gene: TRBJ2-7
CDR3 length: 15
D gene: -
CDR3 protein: CASSAQAGRSYEQYF
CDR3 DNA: TGTGCCAGCAGCGCCCAAGCAGGGCGCTCCTACGAGCAGTACTTC

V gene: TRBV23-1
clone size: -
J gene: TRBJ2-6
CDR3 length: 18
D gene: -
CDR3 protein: CASSLSCTQQSRANVLTF
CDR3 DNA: TGCGCCAGCAGTCTCTCTTGTACGCAACAAAGTCGGGCCAACGTCCTGACTTTC

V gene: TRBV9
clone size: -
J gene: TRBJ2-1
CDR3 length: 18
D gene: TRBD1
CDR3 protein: CASSGPGQGASNLNEQFF
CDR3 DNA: TGTGCCAGCAGCGGGCCGGGACAGGGGGCATCGAACCTCAATGAGCAGTTCTTC

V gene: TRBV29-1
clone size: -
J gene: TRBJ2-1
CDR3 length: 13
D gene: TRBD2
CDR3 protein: CSGSSGVYNEQFF
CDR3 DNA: TGCAGCGGTAGTAGCGGGGTATACAATGAGCAGTTCTTC

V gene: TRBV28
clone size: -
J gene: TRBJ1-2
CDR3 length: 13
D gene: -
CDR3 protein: CASNDGTYYGYTF
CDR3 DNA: TGTGCCAGCAATGATGGTACCTACTATGGCTACACCTTC

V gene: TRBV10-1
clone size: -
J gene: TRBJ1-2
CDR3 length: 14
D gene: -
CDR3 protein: CASSESKQGDGYTF
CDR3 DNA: TGCGCCAGCAGTGAGTCGAAGCAGGGTGATGGCTACACCTTC

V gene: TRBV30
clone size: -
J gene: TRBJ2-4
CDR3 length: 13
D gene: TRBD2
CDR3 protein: CAWRTGTSGRGDF
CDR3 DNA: TGTGCCTGGAGAACCGGGACTAGCGGGAGAGGGGACTTC